Listed below are T cell receptor beta chains from one sample, sequenced in a study of glioma-infiltrating T cells. TCRdb passed the multiplex PCR reads through MiXCR, listing each CDR3 protein once. The data contain roughly 120,000 distinct CDR3 sequences, roughly 24% of them singletons. Sequenced input: glioma tissue, nonneoplastic brain tissue, or PBMCs (not recorded which). The receptor source for this set is a human donor with low-grade glioma or glioblastoma, undergoing nonglioma brain surgery, or in good health (not recorded which). Each CDR3 is given with its conserved first and last residue. The order of the fields is clone size, V gene, J gene, D gene, CDR3 protein, CDR3 DNA. D genes are given only for firm matches. Some rows have no size entry. The others give once, few or many, or a class for an expanded clone.

>many|TRBV6-1|TRBJ2-5|TRBD1
CASSGGTGVRQTQYF
TGTGCCAGCAGTGGGGGGACAGGGGTTCGTCAGACCCAGTACTTC
>.|TRBV29-1|TRBJ2-7|TRBD1
CSGLGQGDEQYF
TGCAGCGGCCTGGGACAGGGCGACGAGCAGTACTTC
>many|TRBV3-1|TRBJ1-1|TRBD1
CATGDRGGNTEAFF
TGTGCCACCGGTGACAGGGGGGGGAACACTGAAGCTTTCTTT
>.|TRBV29-1|TRBJ2-5|TRBD1
CSVEEHRGSETQYF
TGCAGCGTTGAAGAGCACAGGGGATCTGAGACCCAGTACTTC
>many|TRBV3-1|TRBJ2-1|TRBD2
CASSQDSGTSGYNEQFF
TGTGCCAGCAGCCAAGATTCCGGGACTAGCGGTTACAATGAGCAGTTCTTC
>many|TRBV7-2|TRBJ2-7|TRBD1
CASSFQAGGLYEQYF
TGTGCCAGCAGCTTTCAGGCAGGGGGCTTGTACGAGCAGTACTTC
>many|TRBV3-1|TRBJ2-1|TRBD2
CASSQVGGFDEQFF
TGTGCCAGCAGCCAAGTGGGAGGGTTTGATGAGCAGTTCTTC
>.|TRBV2|TRBJ2-1|TRBD1
CASIDRGSSYNERFF
TGTGCCAGCATTGACAGGGGATCCTCCTACAATGAGCGGTTCTTC
>many|TRBV4-1|TRBJ1-4|.
CASSQYGLDEKLFF
TGCGCCAGCAGCCAATACGGTTTGGATGAAAAACTGTTTTTT
>many|TRBV4-3|TRBJ2-5|.
CASSQAQGHQETQYF
TGCGCCAGCAGCCAAGCACAGGGCCACCAAGAGACCCAGTACTTC
>few|TRBV19|TRBJ2-7|.
CASSGVGGNSYEQYF
TGTGCCAGTAGTGGGGTCGGGGGCAACTCCTACGAGCAGTACTTC
>.|TRBV10-3|TRBJ1-1|.
CAISESIAVREAFF
TGTGCCATCAGTGAGTCGATTGCAGTCAGGGAAGCCTTCTTT
>many|TRBV20-1|TRBJ1-5|TRBD1
CSAHKDRGWGGNQPQHF
TGCAGTGCTCACAAAGACAGGGGGTGGGGGGGCAATCAGCCCCAGCATTTT
>many|TRBV6-1|TRBJ2-7|.
CASSDTATKVLQQYF
TGTGCCAGCAGTGACACAGCCACTAAAGTTTTGCAGCAGTACTTC
>many|TRBV6-2/TRBV6-3|TRBJ2-7|.
CASLGVSGLYEQYF
TGTGCCAGCCTGGGGGTCTCAGGGCTCTACGAGCAGTACTTC
>many|TRBV7-2|TRBJ2-5|.
CASSLVVPKETQYF
TGTGCCAGCAGCTTAGTTGTCCCCAAAGAGACCCAGTACTTC
>many|TRBV6-1|TRBJ2-7|TRBD1
CASTTPGTATYEQYF
TGTGCCAGCACCACACCCGGGACAGCGACCTACGAGCAGTACTTC
>.|TRBV5-4|TRBJ2-1|.
CAGSQAYIGSNEQFF
TGTGCCGGCAGCCAAGCGTATATCGGGAGTAATGAGCAATTCTTC
>many|TRBV4-3|TRBJ1-2|.
CASSQDGSIPNYGYTF
TGCGCCAGCAGCCAAGACGGCAGCATCCCCAACTATGGCTACACCTTC
>many|TRBV27|TRBJ1-2|.
CASSFSAGDGYTF
TGTGCCAGCAGTTTTTCAGCTGGGGATGGCTACACCTTC
>many|TRBV6-1|TRBJ2-5|.
CASIPALREETQYF
TGTGCCAGCATTCCCGCCCTACGGGAAGAGACCCAGTACTTC
>many|TRBV3-1|TRBJ2-1|.
CASSQVRLTNEQFF
TGTGCCAGCAGCCAAGTCCGTCTTACCAATGAGCAGTTCTTC
>.|TRBV7-7|TRBJ2-3|.
CASSLSPGTDTQYF
TGTGCCAGCAGCTTATCTCCGGGCACAGATACGCAGTATTTT
>few|TRBV19|TRBJ2-1|TRBD1
CASSNPGTGANEQFF
TGTGCCAGTAGTAATCCCGGGACAGGGGCCAATGAGCAGTTCTTC
>.|TRBV5-4|TRBJ2-3|.
CASSLRPPSADTQYF
TGTGCCAGCAGCTTGCGTCCTCCTAGCGCCGACACGCAGTATTTT
>.|TRBV11-2|TRBJ2-5|TRBD2
CASSLATGGETQYF
TGTGCCAGCAGCTTAGCCACGGGGGGAGAGACCCAGTACTTC
>.|TRBV29-1|TRBJ2-3|TRBD2
CSVPSSGWMTDTQYF
TGCAGCGTCCCATCTAGCGGGTGGATGACAGATACGCAGTATTTT